A selection of T cell receptor beta chains follows, all from one sample in a study of T cell responses to AZD1222 COVID-19 vaccine. Sequenced by immunoSEQ multiplex PCR; TCRdb stores in-frame clones only, minus some. The data show 180,000 or so clones, around 90% seen once. The sequences come from peripheral blood, collected 28 days after the second AZD1222 dose. These receptors were collected from an adult who received the AZD1222 COVID-19 vaccine. Both conserved end residues are part of each CDR3. Each record gives: D gene, J gene, CDR3 length, clone size, V gene, CDR3 protein, CDR3 DNA. D genes are given only for firm matches. Expanded clones get a size class; other rows say once, few or many, or leave the size out.

TRBD2 TRBJ2-1 17 NA TRBV18 CASSPQGLGLAGDEQFF TGTGCCAGCTCACCGCAGGGCCTGGGACTAGCGGGAGATGAGCAGTTCTTC
TRBD1 TRBJ2-7 14 NA TRBV6-6 CASNPSGQGGEQYF TGTGCCAGCAATCCCTCGGGACAGGGAGGCGAGCAGTACTTC
TRBD2 TRBJ2-5 16 NA TRBV27 CASSLGLAGRLETQYF TGTGCCAGCAGTTTGGGACTAGCGGGGCGATTAGAGACCCAGTACTTC
NA TRBJ1-5 16 NA TRBV23-1 CASSQSSRVPLRPQHF TGCGCCAGCAGTCAATCTTCCAGGGTCCCCCTAAGGCCCCAGCATTTT
TRBD2 TRBJ2-2 16 NA TRBV2 CASSPSWGGDTGELFF TGTGCCAGCAGCCCAAGTTGGGGAGGGGACACCGGGGAGCTGTTTTTT
TRBD1 TRBJ1-4 15 NA TRBV5-5 CASSFYQGGNEKLFF TGTGCCAGCAGCTTCTATCAGGGGGGCAATGAAAAACTGTTTTTT
NA TRBJ2-1 13 NA TRBV10-3 CAIRLVANNEQFF TGTGCCATCAGACTGGTAGCGAACAATGAGCAGTTCTTC
NA TRBJ2-5 15 NA TRBV28 CASSPPRRVSRTQYF TGTGCCAGCAGCCCGCCCAGGAGGGTTAGTAGGACCCAGTACTTC
NA TRBJ1-2 16 NA TRBV5-1 CASSLGLSRTSYGYTF TGCGCCAGCAGCTTGGGTCTCTCCCGGACAAGCTATGGCTACACCTTC
NA TRBJ1-4 13 NA TRBV7-7 CASSLGVREKLFF TGTGCCAGCAGCTTAGGGGTCCGGGAAAAACTGTTTTTT
NA TRBJ1-6 15 NA TRBV3-1/TRBV3-2 CASSQDISYNSPLHF TGTGCCAGCAGCCAAGACATCTCCTATAATTCACCCCTCCACTTT
TRBD2 TRBJ2-5 17 NA TRBV4-1 CASSPLGRGGVQETQYF TGCGCCAGCAGCCCCCTCGGGCGCGGGGGGGTCCAAGAGACCCAGTACTTC
NA TRBJ1-4 15 NA TRBV5-6 CASSGRATTNEKLFF TGTGCCAGCAGCGGCAGAGCCACAACTAATGAAAAACTGTTTTTT
NA TRBJ2-3 17 NA TRBV6-2/TRBV6-3 CASSSRQRAGSTDTQYF TGTGCCAGCAGTAGCCGACAAAGGGCCGGATCCACAGATACGCAGTATTTT
TRBD2 TRBJ2-5 16 NA TRBV5-1 CASSFGAGALGETQYF TGCGCCAGCAGCTTCGGAGCGGGGGCCCTAGGGGAGACCCAGTACTTC
NA TRBJ1-5 17 NA TRBV4-1 CASSQDKVRGRRQPQHF TGCGCCAGCAGCCAAGATAAGGTTAGGGGGAGGAGGCAGCCCCAGCATTTT
NA TRBJ2-5 11 few TRBV6-1 CASSEGETQYF TGTGCCAGCAGTGAAGGAGAGACCCAGTACTTC
NA TRBJ1-1 13 NA TRBV12-3/TRBV12-4 CASSLIGNTEAFF TGTGCCAGCAGTTTAATAGGGAACACTGAAGCTTTCTTT
TRBD2 TRBJ2-3 14 once TRBV10-3 CAISLSGGTDTQYF TGTGCCATCAGTCTTAGCGGGGGCACAGATACGCAGTATTTT
TRBD2 TRBJ2-2 13 NA TRBV30 CARTSGNTGELFF TGTGCCCGGACTAGCGGGAACACCGGGGAGCTGTTTTTT
TRBD2 TRBJ2-5 17 NA TRBV5-4 CASSRDLESSGQETQYF TGTGCCAGCAGCCGGGACCTAGAGTCTAGCGGACAAGAGACCCAGTACTTC
TRBD1 TRBJ2-7 15 NA TRBV27 CASSSTTGGFNEQYF TGTGCCAGCAGTTCAACGACAGGGGGCTTTAACGAGCAGTACTTC
NA TRBJ2-5 16 NA TRBV5-1 CASSLAGTLDKETQYF TGCGCCAGCAGCTTGGCTGGTACTTTAGACAAAGAGACCCAGTACTTC
TRBD2 TRBJ2-7 13 NA TRBV6-1 CASSPPGGLEQYF TGTGCCAGCAGTCCGCCGGGGGGACTCGAGCAGTACTTC
NA TRBJ1-2 16 NA TRBV27 CASSLGGPRLTYGYTF TGTGCCAGCAGTTTAGGGGGCCCCAGGCTTACCTATGGCTACACCTTC
TRBD1 TRBJ1-3 16 NA TRBV18 CASSPSGTGVGNTIYF TGTGCCAGCTCACCATCCGGGACAGGGGTCGGAAACACCATATATTTT
TRBD1 TRBJ1-2 16 NA TRBV9 CASSAPRTGRVYGYTF TGTGCCAGCAGCGCCCCCCGGACAGGGAGAGTCTATGGCTACACCTTC
TRBD1 TRBJ1-6 14 NA TRBV5-6 CASSLDRDNSPLHF TGTGCCAGCAGCCTGGACAGGGATAATTCACCCCTCCACTTT
NA TRBJ2-5 15 NA TRBV3-1/TRBV3-2 CASSPTGGSQETQYF TGTGCCAGCAGCCCGACGGGGGGCTCCCAAGAGACCCAGTACTTC
NA TRBJ2-5 13 NA TRBV19 CASSQVTQETQYF TGTGCCAGTAGTCAGGTGACCCAAGAGACCCAGTACTTC
NA TRBJ1-1 16 NA TRBV6-5 CASSYRGGTGNTEAFF TGTGCCAGCAGTTACCGAGGAGGAACAGGGAACACTGAAGCTTTCTTT